The T cell receptor (beta chain) described here comes from a study of early T cells in non-severe SARS-CoV-2 infection. Turning to the study itself: Unsorted whole blood bulk RNA was sequenced, with unpaired chains. Study-level points and caveats: CD4 and private specificities were missed by VDJdb matching, which favored anti-spike CD8 responses.

This clonotype was detected ten times or more. Its antigen is not known. CDR3 length: 14 residues. The ends were cut back, 1 base at V and 5 bases at J, with 6 bases in the middle. Germline CDR1 LGHDT, CDR2 YNNKEL (reference sequence). Attachment of unique molecular identifiers to individual cDNA molecules was performed. One entry per CDR3 protein, called by TCRdb with MiXCR from the 5' RACE reads. The sample includes nearly 60,000 distinct CDR3 sequences, roughly 13% seen only once; the top ten take roughly a tenth. The gene calls are TRBV3-1 and TRBJ1-6; no clear D gene. This sequence originates from an adult who was a healthcare worker with PCR-confirmed SARS-CoV-2 infection or an uninfected control (not recorded which). The specimen was whole blood. The CDR3 nucleotides are TGTGCCAGCAGCCAAGGTCAGAATAATTCACCCCTCCACTTT. Protein product: CASSQGQNNSPLHF.